This TCR beta chain was sequenced during a study of T cells after yellow fever vaccination. Study-level information: Where fractions had low cell numbers, libraries were prepared from them with the SMART-Seq v4 Ultra Low Input RNA kit.

Germline assignment: CDR1 SGHTA and CDR2 FQGNSA. The CDR3 loop spans 16 amino acids. V shed 2 bases, J shed 3 bases, and the junction held 6 bases outside the gene matches. Study findings and constraints: Weaker in magnitude, the secondary response showed a faster peak on day 5 versus 15. A minor fraction of clonotypes spanned both CD4 and CD8 compartments.

Using its own MiXCR run on the 5' RACE reads, TCRdb lists one record per CDR3 protein. The sample comprises 250,000 to 300,000 distinct CDR3 sequences, around 5.3% of which are singletons, and under 3.5% rests with the top ten. As for this clonotype: No antigen is known for it.

This rearrangement joins TRBV7-2 to TRBJ2-3; 9 nucleotides align to TRBD2. The origin of this receptor is a man between 18 and 29 years old who received the YFV17D yellow fever vaccine. The source was CD4+ T cells sorted from PBMCs, collected on the day of the yellow fever booster vaccination. CDR3 residues: CASSLYPAGGTDTQYF. The CDR3 DNA sequence: TGTGCCAGCAGCTTATATCCAGCGGGGGGAACAGATACGCAGTATTTT.